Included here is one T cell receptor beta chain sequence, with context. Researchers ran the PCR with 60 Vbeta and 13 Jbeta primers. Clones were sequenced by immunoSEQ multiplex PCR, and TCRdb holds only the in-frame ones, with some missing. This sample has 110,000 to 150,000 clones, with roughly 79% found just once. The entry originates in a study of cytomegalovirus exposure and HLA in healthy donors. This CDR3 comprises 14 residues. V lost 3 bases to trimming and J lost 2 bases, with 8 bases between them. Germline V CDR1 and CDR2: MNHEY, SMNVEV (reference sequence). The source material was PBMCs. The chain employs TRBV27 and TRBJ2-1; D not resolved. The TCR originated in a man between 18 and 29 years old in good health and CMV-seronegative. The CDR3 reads CASSLAAAYNEQFF. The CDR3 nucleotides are TGTGCCAGCAGTTTGGCGGCAGCCTACAATGAGCAGTTCTTC.